This T cell receptor (beta chain) was recovered during a study of OX40 agonist ivuxolimab in advanced cancers. Whole-study context: Treatment of patients was with ivuxolimab, an agonistic anti-OX40 (CD134) antibody.

Assay: immunoSEQ multiplex PCR; the TCRdb copy retains only in-frame clones and omits some. The sample consists of some 74,000 clones, under 95% of them appearing once. The clonotype comes from an adult with an advanced solid tumor such as melanoma, head and neck, liver or kidney cancer. The source material was CD4+ or CD8+ T cells sorted from blood, sampled in a trial of the OX40 agonist ivuxolimab.

CDR3 sequence reads: CASRDRGGYEQYF. For the CDR3, the DNA is TGTGCCAGCAGGGACAGGGGGGGATACGAGCAGTACTTC. The V and J genes are TRBV2 and TRBJ2-7; 10 nucleotides match TRBD1. The CDR3 length is 13 residues. The germline CDR1 and CDR2 sequences are SNHLY and FYNNEI. After removal of 6 bases from V and 4 bases from J, the junction contained 3 bases not matched to a gene.